These 4 T cell receptor beta chains share one sample of origin, sequenced in a study of immune characterization of retroperitoneal liposarcoma. TCRdb re-analysed the PCR reads in MiXCR, keeping a single row per CDR3 protein. The data show around 13,000 distinct CDR3 sequences, around 50% seen once. The source material was tumor tissue. The source of these receptors is a female donor with retroperitoneal liposarcoma.

V is TRBV12-3 or TRBV12-4 and J is TRBJ1-6; no firm D call. The CDR3 spans 12 residues. V was cut by 6 bases and J by 8 bases, with 8 bases left in between. CDR3 sequence (DNA): TGTGCCAGCAGATCCTCGTATTCACCCCTCCACTTT. This sequence encodes CASRSSYSPLHF.

In this sample, this clonotype turned up many times. V gene TRBV7-2 combines with J gene TRBJ2-1, with a weak D call TRBD2 (6 bases). The J call may be wrong; the DNA end is better matched by TRBJ2-7. Germline lookup yields CDR1 SGHTA and CDR2 FQGNSA. The CDR3 spans 14 residues. This chain's CDR3 is CASNPGGVTYEQYF. CDR3 in DNA: TGTGCCAGCAACCCCGGGGGTGTGACCTACGAGCAGTACTTC.

The chain recombines TRBV7-3 with TRBJ2-1; D not certain. The J call may be faulty, since TRBJ2-5 better matches the DNA end. Germline V lookup: CDR1 SGHTA, CDR2 FQGTGA. The CDR3 covers 14 residues. Written as DNA, the CDR3 is TGTGCCAGCAGCTTAAGGGCAGTGGGAGAGACCCAGTACTTC. As protein: CASSLRAVGETQYF.

J is TRBJ2-5 and V is TRBV11-2, with 8 positions matching TRBD2. Gene TRBJ2-7 matches the end of the DNA better, so the J call may be wrong. The CDR3 is made up of 15 amino acids. Germline V CDR1 and CDR2: SGHAT, FQNNGV. The CDR3 nucleotides read TGTGCCAGCAGCTTAGAGGGGAGTAGCGGGATCGAGCAGTACTTC. As protein: CASSLEGSSGIEQYF.